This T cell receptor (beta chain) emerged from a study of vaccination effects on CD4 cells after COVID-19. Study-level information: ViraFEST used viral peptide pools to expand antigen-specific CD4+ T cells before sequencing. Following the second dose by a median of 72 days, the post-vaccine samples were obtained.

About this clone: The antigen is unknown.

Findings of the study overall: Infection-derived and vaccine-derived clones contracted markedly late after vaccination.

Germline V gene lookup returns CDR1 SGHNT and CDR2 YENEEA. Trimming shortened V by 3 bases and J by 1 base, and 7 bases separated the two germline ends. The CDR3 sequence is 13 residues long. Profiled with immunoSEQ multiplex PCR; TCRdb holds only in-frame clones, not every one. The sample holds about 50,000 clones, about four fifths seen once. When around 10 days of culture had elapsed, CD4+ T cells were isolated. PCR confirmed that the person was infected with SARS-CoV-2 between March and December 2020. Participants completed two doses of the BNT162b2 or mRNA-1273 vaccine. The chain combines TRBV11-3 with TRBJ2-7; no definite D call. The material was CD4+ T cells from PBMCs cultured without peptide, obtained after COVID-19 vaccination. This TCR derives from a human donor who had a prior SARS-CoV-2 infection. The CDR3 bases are TGTGCCAGCAGCTTTGCCAGATCCTACGAGCAGTACTTC. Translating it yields CASSFARSYEQYF.